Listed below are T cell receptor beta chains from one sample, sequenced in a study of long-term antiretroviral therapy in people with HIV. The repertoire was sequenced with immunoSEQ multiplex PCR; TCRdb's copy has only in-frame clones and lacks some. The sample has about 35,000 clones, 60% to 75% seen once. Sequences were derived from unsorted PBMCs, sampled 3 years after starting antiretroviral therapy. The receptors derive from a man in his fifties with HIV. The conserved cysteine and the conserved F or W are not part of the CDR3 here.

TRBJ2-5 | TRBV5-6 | ASSLGPLSGLGETQY
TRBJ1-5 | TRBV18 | ASSPVTVSNQPQH
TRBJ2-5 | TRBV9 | ASSVEGTAWETQY
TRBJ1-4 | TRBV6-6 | ASSLTGGNEKLF
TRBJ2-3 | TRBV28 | ASSLDLGTDTQY
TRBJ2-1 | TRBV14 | ASSSWTSGGYNEQF
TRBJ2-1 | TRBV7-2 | ASSFPAGPQDKQF
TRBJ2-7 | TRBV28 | ASSLGGGQY
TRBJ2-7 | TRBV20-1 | SATLRDEQY
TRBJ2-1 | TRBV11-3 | ASSFRGAYNEQF
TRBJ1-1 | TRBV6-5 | ASSYFPRGTNTEAF
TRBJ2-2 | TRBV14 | ASSPAAFTGELF
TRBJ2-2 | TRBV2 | ASSGDPNTGELF
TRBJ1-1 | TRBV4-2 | ASSQSHVTGASMNTEAF
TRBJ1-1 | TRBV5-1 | ASSLGGILNTEAF
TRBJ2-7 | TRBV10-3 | AISESSSYEQY
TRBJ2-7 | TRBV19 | ASSTHGGSEQY
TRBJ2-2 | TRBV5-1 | ASSPQGTGGIVGELF
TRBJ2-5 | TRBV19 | ASRTGGQETQY
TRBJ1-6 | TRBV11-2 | ASSPRTGINSPLH
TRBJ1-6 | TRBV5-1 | ASSQTTGGRNSPLH
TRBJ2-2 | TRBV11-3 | ASSLKGPGELF
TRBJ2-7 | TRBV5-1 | ASSSHRGSYEQY
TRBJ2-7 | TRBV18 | ASSPGTGGLYEQY
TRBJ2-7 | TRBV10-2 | ASSEGRAPPYEQY
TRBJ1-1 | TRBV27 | ASSTWGGGNTEAF
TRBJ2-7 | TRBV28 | ASSMRVPAEQY
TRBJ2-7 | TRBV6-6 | ASSGGQSYEQY
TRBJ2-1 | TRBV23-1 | ASSQSGQRSYNEQF
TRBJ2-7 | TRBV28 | ASSLYGTSGRGREQY
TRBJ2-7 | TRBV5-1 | ASSSYGLAGGSYEQY
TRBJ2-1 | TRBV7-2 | ASSQGLAGVTEQF
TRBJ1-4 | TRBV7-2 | ASGLNEKLF
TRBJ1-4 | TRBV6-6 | ASRNLRTATNEKLF
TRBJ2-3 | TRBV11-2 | ASSLAYLGPLSTDTQY
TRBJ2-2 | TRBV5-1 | ASSLYSNTGELF
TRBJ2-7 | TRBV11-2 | ASSRRDSLYEQY
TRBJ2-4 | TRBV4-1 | ASSSGDPRDIQY
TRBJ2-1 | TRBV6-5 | ASSYSRGETEQF
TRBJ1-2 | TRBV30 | AGDTLLNYGYT
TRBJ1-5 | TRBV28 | ASSLYLQPQH
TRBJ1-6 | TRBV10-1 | ASSQTGGTYNSPLH
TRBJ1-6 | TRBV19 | ASSISSRGNSPLH
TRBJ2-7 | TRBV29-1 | SVGRGSRGGYEQY
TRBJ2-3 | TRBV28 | ASSRGRWSDTQY
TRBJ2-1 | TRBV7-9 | ASSLLDNEQF
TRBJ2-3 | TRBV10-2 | ASSESTLAGLDTQY
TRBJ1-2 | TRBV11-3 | ASSPRGGYT
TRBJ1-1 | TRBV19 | ASSITLGQGAEAF
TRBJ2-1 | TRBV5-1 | ASSSGQANEQF
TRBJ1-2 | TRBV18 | ASSPTKGGMDGYT
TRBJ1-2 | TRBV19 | ASSILTGSGSYGYT
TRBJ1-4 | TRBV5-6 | ASSLAGAYNEKLF
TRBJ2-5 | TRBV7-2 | ASSLARRETQY
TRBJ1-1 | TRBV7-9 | ASSPMNTEAF
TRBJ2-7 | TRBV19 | ASRGDTAYEQY
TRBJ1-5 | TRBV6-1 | ASSEHINQPQH
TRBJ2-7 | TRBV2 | ASSEQVTYEQY
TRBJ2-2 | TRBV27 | ASSFVGTGLTGELF
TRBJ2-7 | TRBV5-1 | ASSSTFDGTREQY